The clone carrying this TCR beta chain was counted between two and nine times. The target antigen is unknown. TCRdb re-called the 5' RACE reads with MiXCR, one entry per CDR3 protein. The table records 650,000 to 800,000 distinct CDR3 sequences, 15% to 20% of them present only once. The source of the sample is a study of CD8 T cells in ankylosing spondylitis. General study points: Ankylosing spondylitis blood seemed to carry a telltale TCR beta motif made of fewer than ten highly homologous variants.

The germline gives CDR1 MGHRA, CDR2 YSYEKL. The CDR3 is made up of 15 amino acids. V was clipped by 1 base and J by 5 bases, with 11 bases between them. Input material: blood, either unsorted or a sorted T cell fraction (not recorded which). This TCR derives from a male donor with ankylosing spondylitis. The chain recombines TRBV4-1 with TRBJ2-2; no firm D call. CDR3 in DNA: TGCGCCAGCAGCCAAGTAGTGGGGATTACCGGGGAGCTGTTTTTT. Amino acids: CASSQVVGITGELFF.